The 29 T cell receptor beta chains presented below share a single source sample, sequenced in a study of T cell responses to AZD1222 COVID-19 vaccine. Measured with immunoSEQ multiplex PCR; TCRdb has only the in-frame clones, and not every one. The sample lists tens of thousands of clones; more than 75% were seen once. The material was peripheral blood, obtained on day 0 of AZD1222 vaccination. Source of these receptors: an adult in good health.

The rearrangement uses TRBV5-4 and TRBJ2-3; D is possibly TRBD1 or TRBD2 (6 bases each). CDR3 length equals 16 residues. Germline CDR1 reads SGHNT; CDR2 reads YYREEE (reference sequence). V lost 1 base to trimming and J lost 1 base, with 13 bases between them. The CDR3, as DNA: TGTGCCAGCAGCTTGTTGAGGGGGGCGGGCACAGATACGCAGTATTTT. This sequence encodes CASSLLRGAGTDTQYF.

J is TRBJ1-1 and V is TRBV5-1; 8 nucleotides match TRBD1. V was clipped by 3 bases and J by 0 bases; unmatched bases: 4. In germline, CDR1 is SGHRS, CDR2 YFSETQ. The CDR3 covers 15 residues. This CDR3 is CASSSDRVMNTEAFF. CDR3 bases: TGCGCCAGCAGCTCGGACAGGGTCATGAACACTGAAGCTTTCTTT.

The chain is built from TRBV3-1 (or the pseudogene TRBV3-2) and TRBJ2-3; D possibly matches TRBD1 or TRBD2 (5 bases each). The V gene's germline CDR1 is LGHDT and CDR2 YNNKEL (reference sequence). The germline V and J ends were trimmed by 11 bases and 6 bases, with 15 bases remaining between them. This CDR3 has 12 amino acids. CDR3: CAAGTGEDTQYF. CDR3 nucleotide sequence: TGTGCCGCCGGGACGGGTGAGGATACGCAGTATTTT.

Of note for this clone: Within the sample, other DNA sequences also encode this same CDR3. The chain links TRBV5-1 to TRBJ1-3; D unresolved. The CDR3 has 14 amino acids. Germline lookup yields CDR1 SGHRS and CDR2 YFSETQ. The V end was cut by 0 bases, the J end by 2 bases, with 6 bases between. DNA of the CDR3: TGCGCCAGCAGCTTGGACAGAGCTGGAAACACCATATATTTT. Translating it yields CASSLDRAGNTIYF.

The chain employs TRBV15 and TRBJ2-1, with a tentative D call TRBD1 (6 bases). This CDR3 comprises 14 residues. Germline V gives CDR1 LNHNV, CDR2 YYDKDF (reference sequence). Trimming took 3 bases from V and 4 from J, leaving 10 bases between them. CDR3 amino acids: CATSSITGYNEQFF. CDR3 nucleotide sequence: TGTGCCACCAGCAGTATAACAGGGTACAATGAGCAGTTCTTC.

The chain uses TRBV12-3 or TRBV12-4 and TRBJ2-7; D not certain. This CDR3 has 12 amino acids. V was trimmed by 6 bases and J by 3 bases, leaving 9 bases between them. CDR3 loop: CASSPTHYEQYF. For the CDR3, the DNA is TGTGCCAGCAGCCCCACGCACTACGAGCAGTACTTC.

V and J are TRBV2 and TRBJ2-7, with TRBD2 matching 9 bases. Per the germline V gene, CDR1 is SNHLY and CDR2 is FYNNEI. The CDR3 has 15 residues. After removal of 6 bases from V and 2 bases from J, the junction contained 8 bases not matched to a gene. CDR3 sequence reads: CASRLSTSGPYEQYF. Here the CDR3 DNA reads TGTGCCAGCAGACTTTCGACTAGCGGACCCTACGAGCAGTACTTC.

V gene TRBV28 combines with J gene TRBJ2-1; no clear D gene. The CDR3 totals 14 residues. V was trimmed by 5 bases and J by 4 bases, leaving 12 bases between them. Looked up from germline, CDR1 is MDHEN and CDR2 is SYDVKM. The CDR3 sequence: CASSPRVFYNEQFF. For the CDR3, the DNA is TGTGCCAGCAGTCCCCGGGTCTTTTACAATGAGCAGTTCTTC.

This chain joins TRBV15 and TRBJ2-2, with TRBD1 matching over 8 bases. J lost 10 bases, V lost 2 bases, and 9 bases had no gene match. The germline V gene has CDR1 LNHNV and CDR2 YYDKDF (reference sequence). The CDR3 extends over 15 amino acids. The CDR3 DNA follows: TGTGCCACCAGCAGACTAGGACAGGGAGCGAAGGAGCTGTTTTTT. Translating gives CATSRLGQGAKELFF.

The J gene is TRBJ2-3, the V gene TRBV7-8, with a weak D call TRBD1 (5 bases). CDR1 and CDR2 from the germline V gene are SGHVS and FQNEAQ. V gave up 5 bases and J gave up 1 base, with 13 bases separating them. CDR3 size: 15 residues. This CDR3 reads CASSPPLGGTDTQYF. DNA for the CDR3: TGTGCCAGCAGCCCCCCGTTAGGGGGCACAGATACGCAGTATTTT.

The chain uses TRBV4-1 and TRBJ1-1; D is ambiguous. Between the trimmed V and J ends, which lost 6 bases and 5 bases, there was a span of 19 bases. Germline V gene lookup returns CDR1 MGHRA and CDR2 YSYEKL. This CDR3 comprises 15 residues. CDR3 residues: CASSTSGSLKTEAFF. DNA for the CDR3: TGCGCCAGCAGTACCTCGGGGTCCCTCAAAACTGAAGCTTTCTTT.

This clone was seen just once. The DNA for the CDR3 is TGCAGCGTTGTACGTTCAGGGCGGTACACAGATACGCAGTATTTT. Its translation: CSVVRSGRYTDTQYF. The gene calls are TRBV29-1 and TRBJ2-3; a possible D gene is TRBD1 (5 bases). The CDR3 runs 15 residues. CDR1 and CDR2 from the germline V gene are SQVTM and ANQGSEA. V lost 4 bases to trimming and J lost 2 bases, with 16 bases between them.

The genes are TRBV2 and TRBJ2-5; D is perhaps TRBD1 (6 bases). The V end lost 5 bases, the J end lost 3 bases, and 10 bases lay between the germline ends. The germline V gene encodes CDR1 SNHLY and CDR2 FYNNEI. The CDR3 loop spans 13 amino acids. CDR3 sequence reads: CASSLTGKETQYF. The CDR3 DNA reads TGTGCCAGCAGTTTAACAGGGAAAGAGACCCAGTACTTC.

The chain joins TRBV6-1 to TRBJ1-6; 11 bases fit TRBD1. V lost 1 base and J lost 10; bases outside the gene matches: 0. The CDR3 sequence is 14 residues long. Germline CDR1 is MNHNS and CDR2 is SASEGT. The CDR3 sequence is CASSEGTGGSPLHF. DNA of the CDR3: TGTGCCAGCAGTGAAGGGACAGGGGGCTCACCCCTCCACTTT.

This sequence joins TRBV5-4 and TRBJ1-1; no clear D gene. The V and J ends lost 6 bases and 3 bases respectively, with 12 bases between them. CDR1 is SGHNT and CDR2 is YYREEE in the germline V gene (reference sequence). This CDR3 is 13 amino acids long. The CDR3 nucleotides read TGTGCCAGCACCGATCGAGGCTACACTGAAGCTTTCTTT. Amino acids: CASTDRGYTEAFF.

The chain couples TRBV30 to TRBJ1-2; 9 bases are a match to TRBD1. From germline, CDR1 is GTSNPN and CDR2 SVGIG (reference sequence). Trimming removed 4 bases from V and 3 bases from J; junction bases left unmatched: 12. The CDR3 has 16 residues. CDR3 DNA: TGTGCCTGGATCGCCGGGACAGGGCAGTATCACTATGGCTACACCTTC. Translation gives CAWIAGTGQYHYGYTF. Using reference TRBV30 and TRBJ1-2 for the parts outside the CDR3, the full variable domain is SQTIHQWPATLVQPVGSPLSLECTVEGTSNPNLYWYRQAAGRGLQLLFYSVGIGQISSEVPQNLSASRPQDRQFILSSKKLLLSDSGFYLCAWIAGTGQYHYGYTFGSGTRLTVV.

The gene calls are TRBV5-1 and TRBJ2-2, with a possible D match to TRBD1 (6 bases). CDR3 length: 14 amino acids. The germline V gene encodes CDR1 SGHRS and CDR2 YFSETQ. Trimming removed 0 bases at V and 8 bases at J, with 11 bases between. CDR3 amino acids: CASSLEGGPGELFF. The CDR3 DNA follows: TGCGCCAGCAGCTTGGAAGGGGGTCCAGGGGAGCTGTTTTTT.

V and J are TRBV24-1 and TRBJ2-3; perhaps TRBD2 as D (5 bases). CDR3 length equals 12 residues. Germline CDR1 and CDR2: KGHDR and SFDVKD. Trimming left V 10 bases short and J 2 bases short, with 9 bases between. The CDR3, as DNA: TGTGCCACAGCGGAGAACACAGATACGCAGTATTTT. It encodes CATAENTDTQYF.

The table lists this clone with a count of one. The chain uses TRBV30 and TRBJ2-5; 11 positions match TRBD2. Germline trimming cut 5 bases from V and 3 bases from J; bases unmatched to any gene: 5. Germline V gene data show CDR1 as GTSNPN and CDR2 as SVGIG (reference sequence). The CDR3 has 14 amino acids. Here the CDR3 DNA reads TGTGCCTGGGATAAGGGACTAGCGGAAGAGACCCAGTACTTC. This gives the protein CAWDKGLAEETQYF.

The chain links TRBV18 to TRBJ2-5; no reliable D call. The CDR3 is made up of 14 amino acids. Germline values: CDR1 KGHSH, CDR2 LQKENI. V lost 0 bases and J 4 bases, leaving 9 bases between the germline ends. CDR3 in DNA: TGTGCCAGCTCACCACCGGAATTTAGAGAGACCCAGTACTTC. This translates into CASSPPEFRETQYF.

The chain employs TRBV2 and TRBJ2-7; 9 nucleotides align to TRBD1. CDR3 length: 14 residues. CDR1 and CDR2 (germline): SNHLY, FYNNEI. Trimming removed 7 bases from V and 4 bases from J; junction bases left unmatched: 8. The CDR3 DNA reads TGTGCCAGCAAGTCCGGGACAGGGCCGTACGAGCAGTACTTC. It translates to CASKSGTGPYEQYF. The full variable domain, with the rest looked up from reference TRBV2 and TRBJ2-7, is EPEVTQTPSHQVTQMGQEVILRCVPISNHLYFYWYRQILGQKVEFLVSFYNNEISEKSEIFDDQFSVERPDGSNFTLKIRSTKLEDSAMYFCASKSGTGPYEQYFGPGTRLTVT.

The rearrangement uses TRBV11-2 and TRBJ2-3; 9 nucleotides match TRBD1. Germline CDR1 and CDR2: SGHAT and FQNNGV. After removal of 6 bases from V and 5 bases from J, the junction contained 9 bases not matched to a gene. The CDR3 runs 15 residues. CDR3 in amino acids: CASRLTGGLRDTQYF. The CDR3 nucleotides are TGTGCCAGCAGGCTCACAGGGGGCCTCAGAGATACGCAGTATTTT. Together with reference TRBV11-2 and TRBJ2-3, the CDR3 gives the full variable domain: EAGVAQSPRYKIIEKRQSVAFWCNPISGHATLYWYQQILGQGPKLLIQFQNNGVVDDSQLPKDRFSAERLKGVDSTLKIQPAKLEDSAVYLCASRLTGGLRDTQYFGPGTRLTVL.

The rearrangement links TRBV13 to TRBJ2-1, with a weak D call TRBD1 (6 bases). CDR1 and CDR2 (germline): PRHDT, FYEKMQ (reference sequence). The CDR3 consists of 16 residues. V dropped 4 bases and J dropped 0 bases, with 13 bases sitting between them. DNA of the CDR3: TGTGCCAGCAGCTACCTCCAGGACAGCTCCTACAATGAGCAGTTCTTC. Its protein product is CASSYLQDSSYNEQFF.

This clone was observed a single time. The chain recombines TRBV12-5 with TRBJ2-5; D is ambiguous. The germline gives CDR1 LGHNT, CDR2 FRNRAP. The CDR3 sequence is 14 residues long. V was cut by 3 bases and J by 5 bases, with 13 bases left in between. This CDR3 reads CASGLVGLEETQYF. Here the CDR3 DNA reads TGTGCTAGTGGTTTAGTAGGGTTAGAGGAGACCCAGTACTTC.

V usage is TRBV3-1 (or the pseudogene TRBV3-2) and J usage is TRBJ1-1; tentatively, D is TRBD1 (6 bases). Between the trimmed V and J ends, which lost 0 bases and 1 base, there was a span of 12 bases. CDR1 is LGHDT and CDR2 is YNNKEL in the germline V gene (reference sequence). The CDR3 contains 16 residues. CDR3 in amino acids: CASSQEGAGWNTEAFF. The CDR3 nucleotides are TGTGCCAGCAGCCAAGAGGGGGCGGGTTGGAACACTGAAGCTTTCTTT.

The rearrangement links TRBV5-4 to TRBJ2-5; 7 nucleotides agree with TRBD1. After removal of 3 bases from V and 4 bases from J, the junction contained 9 bases not matched to a gene. This CDR3 is built from 15 residues. Looked up from germline, CDR1 is SGHNT and CDR2 is YYREEE (reference sequence). The CDR3 is CASSYRADRVETQYF. CDR3 sequence (DNA): TGTGCCAGCAGCTACCGCGCCGACAGGGTAGAGACCCAGTACTTC.

The chain couples TRBV5-1 to TRBJ2-2; TRBD1 agrees at 10 bases. The V gene end was trimmed by 8 bases and the J gene end by 0 bases; junction bases not matched to a gene: 7. Germline CDR1 SGHRS, CDR2 YFSETQ. CDR3 length: 16 residues. The CDR3 reads CASSKTGGPNTGELFF. CDR3 coding DNA: TGCGCCAGTAGCAAGACAGGGGGCCCGAACACCGGGGAGCTGTTTTTT.

The V and J genes are TRBV6-2 or TRBV6-3 and TRBJ1-5; D is unresolved. Germline V CDR1 and CDR2: MNHEY, SVGEGT. There are 15 residues in the CDR3. With 0 bases removed from V and 6 bases from J, the gap between germline ends came to 12 bases. CDR3 coding DNA: TGTGCCAGCAGTTACTCGAGACCGTTAAGTCAGCCCCAGCATTTT. Translation: CASSYSRPLSQPQHF.

The chain has TRBV3-1 (or the pseudogene TRBV3-2) and TRBJ1-2; TRBD1 aligns across 7 bases. V lost 4 bases, J lost 4 bases, and 12 bases stayed unmatched. The germline gives CDR1 LGHDT, CDR2 YNNKEL (reference sequence). CDR3 size: 16 residues. DNA for the CDR3: TGTGCCAGCAGCCTGCACGACAGGGTCATTGTCTATGGCTACACCTTC. Its translation is CASSLHDRVIVYGYTF.